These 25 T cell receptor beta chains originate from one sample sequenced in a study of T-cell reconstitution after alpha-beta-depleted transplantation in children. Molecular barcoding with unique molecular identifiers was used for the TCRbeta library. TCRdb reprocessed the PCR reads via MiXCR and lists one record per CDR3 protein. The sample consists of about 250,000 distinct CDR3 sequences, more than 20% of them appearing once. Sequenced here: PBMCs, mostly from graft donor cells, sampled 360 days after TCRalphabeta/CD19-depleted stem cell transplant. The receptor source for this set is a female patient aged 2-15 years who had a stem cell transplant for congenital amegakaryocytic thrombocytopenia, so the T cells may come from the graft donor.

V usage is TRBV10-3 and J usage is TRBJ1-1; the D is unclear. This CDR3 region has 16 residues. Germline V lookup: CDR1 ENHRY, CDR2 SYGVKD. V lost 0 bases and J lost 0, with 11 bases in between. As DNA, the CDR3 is TGTGCCATCAGTGAGTCGGCAGCCAAAATGAACACTGAAGCTTTCTTT. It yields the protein CAISESAAKMNTEAFF.

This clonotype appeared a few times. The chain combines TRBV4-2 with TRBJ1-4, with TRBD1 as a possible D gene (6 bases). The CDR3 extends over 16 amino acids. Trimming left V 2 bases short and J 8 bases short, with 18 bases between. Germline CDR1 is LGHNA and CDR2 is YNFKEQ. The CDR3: CASSQSAGRGDEKLFF. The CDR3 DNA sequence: TGTGCCAGCAGCCAATCGGCCGGCAGGGGTGACGAAAAACTGTTTTTT.

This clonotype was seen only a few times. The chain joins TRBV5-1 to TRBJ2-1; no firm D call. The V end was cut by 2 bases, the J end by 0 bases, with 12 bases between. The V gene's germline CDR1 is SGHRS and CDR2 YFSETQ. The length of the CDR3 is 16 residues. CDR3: CASSFSGQSSYNEQFF. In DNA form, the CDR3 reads TGCGCCAGCAGCTTCTCGGGTCAGAGCTCCTACAATGAGCAGTTCTTC.

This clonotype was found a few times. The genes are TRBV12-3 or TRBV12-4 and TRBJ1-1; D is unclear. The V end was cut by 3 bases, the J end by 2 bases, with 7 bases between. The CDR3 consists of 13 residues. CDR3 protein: CASSFLANTEAFF. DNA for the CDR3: TGTGCCAGCAGTTTTCTGGCAAACACTGAAGCTTTCTTT.

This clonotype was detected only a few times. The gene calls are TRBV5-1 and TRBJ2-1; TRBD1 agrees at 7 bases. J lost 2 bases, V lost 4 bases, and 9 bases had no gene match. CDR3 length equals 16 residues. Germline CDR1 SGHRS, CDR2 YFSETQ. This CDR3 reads CASSPRTGNTYNEQFF. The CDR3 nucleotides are TGCGCCAGCAGCCCGAGGACAGGCAACACCTACAATGAGCAGTTCTTC.

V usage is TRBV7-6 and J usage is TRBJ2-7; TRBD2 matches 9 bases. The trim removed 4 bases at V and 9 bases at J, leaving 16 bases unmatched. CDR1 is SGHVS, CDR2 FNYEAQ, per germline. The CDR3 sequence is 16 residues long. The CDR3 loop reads CASSSLAGAPPGRQYF. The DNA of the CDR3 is TGTGCCAGCAGCTCGTTAGCGGGAGCCCCCCCAGGTCGGCAGTACTTC. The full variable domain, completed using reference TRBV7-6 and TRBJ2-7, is GAGVSQSPRYKVTKRGQDVALRCDPISGHVSLYWYRQALGQGPEFLTYFNYEAQQDKSGLPNDRFSAERPEGSISTLTIQRTEQRDSAMYRCASSSLAGAPPGRQYFGPGTRLTVT.

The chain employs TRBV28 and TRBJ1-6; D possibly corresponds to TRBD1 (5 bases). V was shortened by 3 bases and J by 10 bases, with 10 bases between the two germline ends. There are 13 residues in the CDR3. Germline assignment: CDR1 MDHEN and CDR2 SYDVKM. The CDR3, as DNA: TGTGCCAGCAGTTTCAGGGTTCTATCACCCCTCCACTTT. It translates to CASSFRVLSPLHF.

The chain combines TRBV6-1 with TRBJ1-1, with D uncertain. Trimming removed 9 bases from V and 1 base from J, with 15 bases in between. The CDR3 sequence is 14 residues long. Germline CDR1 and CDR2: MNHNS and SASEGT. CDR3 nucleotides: TGTGCCAGGTTAGGTTTCGAGGGGAACACTGAAGCTTTCTTT. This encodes CARLGFEGNTEAFF.

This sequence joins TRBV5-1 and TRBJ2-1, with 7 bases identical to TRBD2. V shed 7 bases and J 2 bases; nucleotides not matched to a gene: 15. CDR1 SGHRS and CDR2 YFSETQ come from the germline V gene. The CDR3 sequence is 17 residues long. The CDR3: CASRGIGGLEAYNEQFF. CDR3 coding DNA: TGCGCCAGCCGAGGCATAGGAGGACTAGAAGCCTACAATGAGCAGTTCTTC. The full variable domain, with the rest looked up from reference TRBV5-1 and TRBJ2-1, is KAGVTQTPRYLIKTRGQQVTLSCSPISGHRSVSWYQQTPGQGLQFLFEYFSETQRNKGNFPGRFSGRQFSNSRSEMNVSTLELGDSALYLCASRGIGGLEAYNEQFFGPGTRLTVL.

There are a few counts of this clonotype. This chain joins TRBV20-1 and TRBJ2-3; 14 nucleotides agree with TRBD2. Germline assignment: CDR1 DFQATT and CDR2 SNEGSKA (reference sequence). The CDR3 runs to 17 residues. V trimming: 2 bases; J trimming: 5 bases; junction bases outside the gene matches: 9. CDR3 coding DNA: TGCAGTGCTAGAATCTCGACTAGCGGGAGGGGGGGAGATACGCAGTATTTT. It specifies CSARISTSGRGGDTQYF.

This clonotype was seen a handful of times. The CDR3 sequence: CASSQEYSYEQYF. CDR3 coding DNA: TGTGCCAGCTCTCAGGAGTACTCCTACGAGCAGTACTTC. This chain joins TRBV7-8 and TRBJ2-7; D is unclear. Per the germline V gene, CDR1 is SGHVS and CDR2 is FQNEAQ. The CDR3 contains 13 residues. The V end lost 8 bases, the J end lost 0 bases, and 11 bases lay between the germline ends.

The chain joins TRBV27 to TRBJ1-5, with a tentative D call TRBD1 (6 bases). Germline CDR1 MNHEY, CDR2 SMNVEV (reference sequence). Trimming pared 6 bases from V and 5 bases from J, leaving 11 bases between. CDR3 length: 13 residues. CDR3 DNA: TGTGCCAGCAGCTACAGGGCAGATCAGCCCCAGCATTTT. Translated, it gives CASSYRADQPQHF.

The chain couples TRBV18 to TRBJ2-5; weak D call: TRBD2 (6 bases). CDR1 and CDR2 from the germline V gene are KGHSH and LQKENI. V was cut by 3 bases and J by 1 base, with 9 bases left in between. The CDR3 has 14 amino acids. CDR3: CASSPRRAQETQYF. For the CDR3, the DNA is TGTGCCAGCTCACCGAGGAGGGCCCAAGAGACCCAGTACTTC.

This CDR3 reads CASSYVGDGYEQYF. In nucleotides, the CDR3 is TGTGCCAGCAGTTACGTGGGGGACGGCTACGAGCAGTACTTC. The chain couples TRBV6-5 to TRBJ2-7; D may be TRBD1 or TRBD2 (5 bases each). This CDR3 is built from 14 residues. Looked up from germline, CDR1 is MNHEY and CDR2 is SVGAGI. V lost 2 bases, J lost 3 bases, and 11 bases lay in between.

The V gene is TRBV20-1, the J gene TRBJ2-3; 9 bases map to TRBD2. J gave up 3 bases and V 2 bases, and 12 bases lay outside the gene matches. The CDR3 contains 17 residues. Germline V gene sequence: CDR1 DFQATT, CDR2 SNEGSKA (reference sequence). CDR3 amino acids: CSARSAIAGDPTDTQYF. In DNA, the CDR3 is TGCAGTGCTAGATCAGCGATAGCGGGGGATCCAACAGATACGCAGTATTTT.

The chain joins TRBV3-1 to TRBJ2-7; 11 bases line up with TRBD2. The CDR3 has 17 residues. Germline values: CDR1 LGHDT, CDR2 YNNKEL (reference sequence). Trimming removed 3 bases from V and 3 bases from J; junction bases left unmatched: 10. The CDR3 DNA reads TGTGCCAGCAGCCACGGCTGGCTAGCGGGGGGCAACTACGAGCAGTACTTC. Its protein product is CASSHGWLAGGNYEQYF.

DNA of the CDR3: TGTGCCAGCAGCGTAGTTGAATTTGGGGTTCAAGAGACCCAGTACTTC. It specifies CASSVVEFGVQETQYF. The chain is built from TRBV9 and TRBJ2-5, with unresolved D. This CDR3 contains 16 residues. Looked up from germline, CDR1 is SGDLS and CDR2 is YYNGEE. Trimming took off 0 bases at V and 2 bases at J, with 14 bases between the two ends.

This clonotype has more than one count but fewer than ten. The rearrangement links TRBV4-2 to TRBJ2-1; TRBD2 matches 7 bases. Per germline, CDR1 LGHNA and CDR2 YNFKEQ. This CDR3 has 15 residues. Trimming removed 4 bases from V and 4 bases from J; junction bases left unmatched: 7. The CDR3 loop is CASSPKAGPYNEQFF. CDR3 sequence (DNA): TGTGCCAGCAGCCCCAAAGCGGGACCATACAATGAGCAGTTCTTC.

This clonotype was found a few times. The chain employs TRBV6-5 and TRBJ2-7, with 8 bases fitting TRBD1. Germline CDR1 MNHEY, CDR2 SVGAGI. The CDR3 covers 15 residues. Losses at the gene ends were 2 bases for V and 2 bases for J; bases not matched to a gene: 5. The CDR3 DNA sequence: TGTGCCAGCAGTTACAATGGACAGGGTCCCTACGAGCAGTACTTC. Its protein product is CASSYNGQGPYEQYF.

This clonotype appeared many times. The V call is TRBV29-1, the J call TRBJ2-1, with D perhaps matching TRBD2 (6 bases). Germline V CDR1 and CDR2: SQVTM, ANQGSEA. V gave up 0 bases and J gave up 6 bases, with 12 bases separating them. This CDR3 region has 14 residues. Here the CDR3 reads CSVEEWDFGNEQFF. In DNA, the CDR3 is TGCAGCGTTGAAGAGTGGGACTTCGGCAATGAGCAGTTCTTC.

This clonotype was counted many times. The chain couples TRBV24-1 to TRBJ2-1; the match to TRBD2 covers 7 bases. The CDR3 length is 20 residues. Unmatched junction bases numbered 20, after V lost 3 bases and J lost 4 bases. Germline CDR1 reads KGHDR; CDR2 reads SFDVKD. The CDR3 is CATSDPNAQVSGGRYNEQFF. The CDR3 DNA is TGTGCCACCAGTGATCCAAACGCGCAAGTATCGGGAGGAAGATACAATGAGCAGTTCTTC.

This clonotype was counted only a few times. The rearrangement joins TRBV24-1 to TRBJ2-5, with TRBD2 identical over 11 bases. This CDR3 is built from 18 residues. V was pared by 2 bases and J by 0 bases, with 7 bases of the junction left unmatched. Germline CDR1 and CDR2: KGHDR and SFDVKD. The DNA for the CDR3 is TGTGCCACCAGTGATTCCTTAGCGGGGGGGCTGTACCAAGAGACCCAGTACTTC. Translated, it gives CATSDSLAGGLYQETQYF.

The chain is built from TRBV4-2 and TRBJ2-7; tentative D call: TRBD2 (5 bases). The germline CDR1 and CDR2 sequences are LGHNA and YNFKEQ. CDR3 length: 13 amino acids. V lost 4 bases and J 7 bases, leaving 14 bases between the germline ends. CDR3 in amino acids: CASSPLRDGEQYF. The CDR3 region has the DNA TGTGCCAGCAGCCCGCTGAGGGATGGAGAGCAGTACTTC.

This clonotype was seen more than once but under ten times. This CDR3 reads CASMGLGDTGELFF. The CDR3 bases are TGTGCCAGCATGGGACTCGGAGACACCGGGGAGCTGTTTTTT. The chain recombines TRBV3-1 with TRBJ2-2, with a weak D call TRBD2 (6 bases). CDR3 length: 14 residues. V lost 7 bases and J 3 bases, leaving 12 bases between the germline ends. CDR1 LGHDT and CDR2 YNNKEL come from the germline V gene (reference sequence).

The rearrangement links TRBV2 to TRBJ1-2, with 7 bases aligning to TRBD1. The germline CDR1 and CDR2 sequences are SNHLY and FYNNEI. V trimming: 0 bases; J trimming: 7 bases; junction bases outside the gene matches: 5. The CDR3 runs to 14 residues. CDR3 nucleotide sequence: TGTGCCAGCAGTGAAGCGTGGCAGGGGGGTGGCTACACCTTC. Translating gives CASSEAWQGGGYTF.